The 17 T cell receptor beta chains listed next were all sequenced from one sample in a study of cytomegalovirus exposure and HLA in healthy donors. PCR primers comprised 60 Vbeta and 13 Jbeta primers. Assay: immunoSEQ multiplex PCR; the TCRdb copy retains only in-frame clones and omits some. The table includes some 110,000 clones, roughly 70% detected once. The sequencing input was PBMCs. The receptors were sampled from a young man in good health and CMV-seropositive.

The CDR3 region is CASSQDRGRSPGELFF. DNA of the CDR3: TGTGCCAGCAGCCAGGACAGGGGGCGATCTCCCGGGGAGCTGTTTTTT. This chain links TRBV11-1 with TRBJ2-2, with TRBD1 matching over 11 bases. Germline V gene sequence: CDR1 SGHAT, CDR2 FQDESV (reference sequence). This CDR3 comprises 16 residues. V gave up 5 bases and J gave up 6 bases; unmatched junction bases: 8.

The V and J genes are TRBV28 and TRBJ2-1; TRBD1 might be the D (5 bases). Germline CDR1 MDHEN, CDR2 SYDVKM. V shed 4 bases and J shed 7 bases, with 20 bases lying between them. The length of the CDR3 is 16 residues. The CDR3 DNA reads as TGTGCCAGCAGTTCCCGAGGTGGGGCCCGTCGGAATGAGCAGTTCTTC. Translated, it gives CASSSRGGARRNEQFF. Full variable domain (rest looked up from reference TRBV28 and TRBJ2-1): DVKVTQSSRYLVKRTGEKVFLECVQDMDHENMFWYRQDPGLGLRLIYFSYDVKMKEKGDIPEGYSVSREKKERFSLILESASTNQTSMYLCASSSRGGARRNEQFFGPGTRLTVL.

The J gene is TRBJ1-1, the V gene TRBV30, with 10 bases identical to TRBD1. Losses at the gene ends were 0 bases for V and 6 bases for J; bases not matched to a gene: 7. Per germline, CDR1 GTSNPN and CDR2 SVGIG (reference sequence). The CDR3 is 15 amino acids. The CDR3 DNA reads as TGTGCCTGGAGTGTACTATGGGGGACAGGGGCTGAAGCTTTCTTT. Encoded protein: CAWSVLWGTGAEAFF.

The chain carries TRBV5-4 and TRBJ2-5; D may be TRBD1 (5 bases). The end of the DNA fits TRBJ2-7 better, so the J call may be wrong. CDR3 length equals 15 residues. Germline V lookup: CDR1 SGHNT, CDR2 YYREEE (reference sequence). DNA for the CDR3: TGTGCCAGCAGCTTGAGCCTAAGGGGATCCTACGAGCAGTACTTC. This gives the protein CASSLSLRGSYEQYF.

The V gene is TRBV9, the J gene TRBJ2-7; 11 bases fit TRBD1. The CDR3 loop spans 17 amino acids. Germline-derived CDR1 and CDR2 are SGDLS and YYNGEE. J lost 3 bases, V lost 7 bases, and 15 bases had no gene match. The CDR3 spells CASGRTGGGRGHYEQYF. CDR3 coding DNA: TGTGCCAGCGGTAGGACAGGGGGCGGGCGGGGGCACTACGAGCAGTACTTC.

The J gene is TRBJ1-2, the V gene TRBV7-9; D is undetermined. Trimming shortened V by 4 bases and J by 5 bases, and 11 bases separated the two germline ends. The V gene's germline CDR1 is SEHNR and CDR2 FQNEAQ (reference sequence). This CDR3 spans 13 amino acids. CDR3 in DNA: TGTGCCAGCAGCTACGACCAGAGGTATGGCTACACCTTC. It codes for CASSYDQRYGYTF.

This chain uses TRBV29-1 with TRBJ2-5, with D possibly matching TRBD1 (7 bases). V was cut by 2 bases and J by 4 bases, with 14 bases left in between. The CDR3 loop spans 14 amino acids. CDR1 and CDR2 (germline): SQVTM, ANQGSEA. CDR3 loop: CSVEQEGTVETQYF. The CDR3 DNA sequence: TGCAGCGTTGAACAGGAGGGGACAGTAGAGACCCAGTACTTC.

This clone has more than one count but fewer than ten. CDR3 region: CTSSQGRNNNYGYTF. The CDR3 coding sequence is TGCACCAGCAGCCAAGGCAGAAACAATAACTATGGCTACACCTTC. The chain is built from TRBV1 and TRBJ1-2; the table's D gene call, TRBD1, was not cross checked with the DNA. TRBV1 is recorded as a pseudogene. The CDR3 is 15 residues long.

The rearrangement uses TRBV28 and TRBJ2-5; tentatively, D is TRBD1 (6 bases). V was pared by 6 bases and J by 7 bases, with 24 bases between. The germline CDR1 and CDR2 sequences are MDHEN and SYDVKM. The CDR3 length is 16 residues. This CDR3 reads CASSLGAGSVRGTQYF. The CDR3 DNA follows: TGTGCCAGCAGCCTTGGGGCAGGGTCCGTCAGGGGGACCCAGTACTTC. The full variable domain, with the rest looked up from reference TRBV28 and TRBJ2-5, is DVKVTQSSRYLVKRTGEKVFLECVQDMDHENMFWYRQDPGLGLRLIYFSYDVKMKEKGDIPEGYSVSREKKERFSLILESASTNQTSMYLCASSLGAGSVRGTQYFGPGTRLLVL.

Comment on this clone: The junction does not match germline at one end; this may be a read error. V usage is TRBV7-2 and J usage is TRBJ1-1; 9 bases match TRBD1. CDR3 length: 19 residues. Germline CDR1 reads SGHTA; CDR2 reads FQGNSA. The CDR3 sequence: CASSLDWDRVDFSMTETFF. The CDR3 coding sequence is TGTGCCAGCAGCTTAGACTGGGACAGGGTTGATTTTTCTATGACTGAAACTTTCTTT.

The CDR3 bases are TGCGCCAGCAGCTCACAGGGCGCAGGGCCTATGGGGGAGCAGTACTTC. Amino acids: CASSSQGAGPMGEQYF. The genes are TRBV5-1 and TRBJ2-7, with D perhaps matching TRBD1 (6 bases). The CDR3 extends over 16 amino acids. Trimming took off 3 bases at V and 7 bases at J, with 23 bases between the two ends. Germline V lookup: CDR1 SGHRS, CDR2 YFSETQ.

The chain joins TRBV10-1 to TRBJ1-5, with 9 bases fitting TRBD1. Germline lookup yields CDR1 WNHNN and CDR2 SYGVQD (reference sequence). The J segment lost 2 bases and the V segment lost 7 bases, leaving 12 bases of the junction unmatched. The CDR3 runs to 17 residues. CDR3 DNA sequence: TGCGCCAGCAACCGCCTACAGGGGGCTAGCGGCAATCAGCCCCAGCATTTT. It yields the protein CASNRLQGASGNQPQHF.

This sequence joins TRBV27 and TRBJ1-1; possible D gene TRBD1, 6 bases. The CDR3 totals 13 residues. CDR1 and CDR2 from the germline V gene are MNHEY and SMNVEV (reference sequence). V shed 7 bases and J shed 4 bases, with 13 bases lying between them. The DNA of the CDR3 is TGTGCCAGCACCATAACAGGGAGCACTGAAGCTTTCTTT. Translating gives CASTITGSTEAFF.

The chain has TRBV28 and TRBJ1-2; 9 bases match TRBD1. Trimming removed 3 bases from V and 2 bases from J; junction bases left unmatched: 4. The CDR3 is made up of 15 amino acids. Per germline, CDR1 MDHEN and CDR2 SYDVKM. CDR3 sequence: CASSFPQGANYGYTF. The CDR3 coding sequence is TGTGCCAGCAGTTTCCCACAGGGGGCAAACTATGGCTACACCTTC.

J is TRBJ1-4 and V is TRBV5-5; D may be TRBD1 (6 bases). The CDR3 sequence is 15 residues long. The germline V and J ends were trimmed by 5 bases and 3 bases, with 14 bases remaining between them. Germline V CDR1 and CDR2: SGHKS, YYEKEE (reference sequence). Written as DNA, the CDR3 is TGTGCCAGCAGTTTGTCGGGGGGGCCTAATGAAAAACTGTTTTTT. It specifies CASSLSGGPNEKLFF.

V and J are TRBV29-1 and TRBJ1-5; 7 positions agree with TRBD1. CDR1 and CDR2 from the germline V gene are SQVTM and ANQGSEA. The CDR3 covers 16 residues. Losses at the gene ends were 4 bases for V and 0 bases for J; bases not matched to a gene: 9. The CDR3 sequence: CSVVEAGGHSNQPQHF. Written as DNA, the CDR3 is TGCAGCGTTGTAGAGGCAGGGGGTCATAGCAATCAGCCCCAGCATTTT.

The CDR3: CASNQEGTTYNEQFF. The CDR3 DNA sequence: TGTGCCAGCAACCAGGAGGGGACCACCTACAATGAGCAGTTCTTC. The chain employs TRBV7-2 and TRBJ2-1, with a tentative D call TRBD2 (6 bases). Trimming pared 7 bases from V and 2 bases from J, leaving 15 bases between. This CDR3 contains 15 residues. Germline V gene data show CDR1 as SGHTA and CDR2 as FQGNSA.